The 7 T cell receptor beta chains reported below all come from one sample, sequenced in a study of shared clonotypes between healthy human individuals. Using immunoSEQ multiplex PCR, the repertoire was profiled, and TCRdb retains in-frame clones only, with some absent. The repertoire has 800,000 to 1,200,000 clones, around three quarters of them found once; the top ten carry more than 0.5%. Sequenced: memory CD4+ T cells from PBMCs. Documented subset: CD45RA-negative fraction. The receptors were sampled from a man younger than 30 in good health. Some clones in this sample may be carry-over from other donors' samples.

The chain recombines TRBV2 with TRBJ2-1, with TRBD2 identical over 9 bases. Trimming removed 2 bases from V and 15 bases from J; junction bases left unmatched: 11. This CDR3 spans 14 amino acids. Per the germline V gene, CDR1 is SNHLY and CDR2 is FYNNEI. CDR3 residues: CASSEPLAGSPMFF. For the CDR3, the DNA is TGTGCCAGCAGTGAACCTCTAGCGGGATCTCCAATGTTCTTC.

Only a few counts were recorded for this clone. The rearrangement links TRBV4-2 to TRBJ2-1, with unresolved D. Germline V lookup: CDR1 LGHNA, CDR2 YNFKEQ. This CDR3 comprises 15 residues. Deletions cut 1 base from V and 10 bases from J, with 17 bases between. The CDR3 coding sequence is TGTGCCAGCAGCCAAGGTAACCATGTCGGATCGGAGCAGTTCTTC. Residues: CASSQGNHVGSEQFF.

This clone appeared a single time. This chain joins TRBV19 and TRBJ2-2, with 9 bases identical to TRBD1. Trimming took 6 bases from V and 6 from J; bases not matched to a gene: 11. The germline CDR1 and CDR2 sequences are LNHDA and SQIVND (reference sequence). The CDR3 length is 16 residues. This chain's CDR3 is CASSFNQGQGPGELFF. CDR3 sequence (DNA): TGTGCCAGTAGCTTCAACCAGGGACAGGGCCCCGGGGAGCTGTTTTTT.

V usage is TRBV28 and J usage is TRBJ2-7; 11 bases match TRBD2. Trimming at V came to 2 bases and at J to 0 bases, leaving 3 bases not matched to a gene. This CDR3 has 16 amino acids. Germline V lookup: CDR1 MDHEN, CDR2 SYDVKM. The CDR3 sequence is CASSLGGTSGSYEQYF. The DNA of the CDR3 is TGTGCCAGCAGTTTAGGGGGGACTAGCGGCTCCTACGAGCAGTACTTC. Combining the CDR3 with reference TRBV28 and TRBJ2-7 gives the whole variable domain DVKVTQSSRYLVKRTGEKVFLECVQDMDHENMFWYRQDPGLGLRLIYFSYDVKMKEKGDIPEGYSVSREKKERFSLILESASTNQTSMYLCASSLGGTSGSYEQYFGPGTRLTVT.

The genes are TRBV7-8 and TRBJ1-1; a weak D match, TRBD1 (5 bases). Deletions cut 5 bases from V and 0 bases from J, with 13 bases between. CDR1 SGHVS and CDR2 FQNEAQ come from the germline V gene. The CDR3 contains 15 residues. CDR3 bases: TGTGCCAGCAGCCCCGAAGGACAACTGAACACTGAAGCTTTCTTT. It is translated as CASSPEGQLNTEAFF.

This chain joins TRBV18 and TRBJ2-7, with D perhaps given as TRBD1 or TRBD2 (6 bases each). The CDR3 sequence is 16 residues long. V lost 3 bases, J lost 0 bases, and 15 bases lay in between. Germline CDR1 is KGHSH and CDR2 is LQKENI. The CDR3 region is CASSPRPGADSYEQYF. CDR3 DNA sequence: TGTGCCAGCTCACCGCGCCCGGGGGCCGACTCCTACGAGCAGTACTTC.

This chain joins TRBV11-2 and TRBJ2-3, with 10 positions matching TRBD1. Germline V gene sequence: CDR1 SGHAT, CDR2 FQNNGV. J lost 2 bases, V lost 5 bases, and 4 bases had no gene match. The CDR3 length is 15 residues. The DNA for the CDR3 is TGTGCCAGCAGCGCGGGACAGGGGACCACAGATACGCAGTATTTT. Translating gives CASSAGQGTTDTQYF.